A single sample gave rise to the 30 T cell receptor beta chains below, sequenced in a study of control samples from healthy donors and cancer patients. Clones were sequenced by immunoSEQ multiplex PCR, and TCRdb holds only the in-frame ones, with some missing. The repertoire includes about 45,000 clones, 70% to 75% of them detected once, and about a sixth sits in the top ten. What was sequenced was formalin-fixed, paraffin-embedded tissue. The receptor source for this set is a male donor with melanoma.

Written as DNA, the CDR3 is TGTGCCAGCAGTAAGGGACTAGCGGGAGCCTTCACAGATACGCAGTATTTT. Translated, it gives CASSKGLAGAFTDTQYF. The J gene is TRBJ2-3, the V gene TRBV27; 14 nucleotides line up with TRBD2. CDR3 length equals 17 residues. Germline assignment: CDR1 MNHEY and CDR2 SMNVEV (reference sequence). V shed 5 bases and J 2 bases; nucleotides not matched to a gene: 6.

The chain carries TRBV10-3 and TRBJ1-2; tentative D call: TRBD1 (5 bases). CDR3 size: 13 residues. Trimming stripped 4 bases from V and 6 bases from J, with 12 bases between. Germline V gene lookup returns CDR1 ENHRY and CDR2 SYGVKD. The DNA of the CDR3 is TGTGCCATCAGTGGAAGGAGGGGAGATGGCTACACCTTC. This codes for CAISGRRGDGYTF.

The chain combines TRBV7-9 with TRBJ2-3; tentatively, D is TRBD2 (6 bases). V was pared by 0 bases and J by 0 bases, with 13 bases between. The V gene's germline CDR1 is SEHNR and CDR2 FQNEAQ (reference sequence). This CDR3 comprises 17 residues. Written as DNA, the CDR3 is TGTGCCAGCAGCTTAGCGGATAGCGGCCCCAGCACAGATACGCAGTATTTT. It translates to CASSLADSGPSTDTQYF.

The chain employs TRBV19 and TRBJ1-6; D gene uncertain. V was pared by 2 bases and J by 9 bases, with 14 bases between. The CDR3 has 15 amino acids. CDR1 and CDR2 from the germline V gene are LNHDA and SQIVND (reference sequence). CDR3: CASSISETDVSPLHF. CDR3 DNA: TGTGCCAGTAGTATATCTGAGACGGACGTTTCACCCCTCCACTTT.

On this clone itself: This may be a read error, as it is one base from a much larger clone. The chain combines TRBV11-3 with TRBJ2-3; the match to TRBD1 covers 9 bases. Looked up from germline, CDR1 is SGHNT and CDR2 is YENEEA. There are 15 residues in the CDR3. The CDR3 nucleotides are TGTGCCAGCAGCAATCCGGGACAGGGTAGGGATATGCAGTATTTT. Amino acid sequence: CASSNPGQGRDMQYF.

This clone was seen a handful of times. V usage is TRBV27 and J usage is TRBJ2-7, with 8 bases matching TRBD1. Looked up from germline, CDR1 is MNHEY and CDR2 is SMNVEV (reference sequence). The CDR3 runs to 16 residues. J was trimmed by 7 bases and V by 6 bases; bases with no gene match: 17. CDR3 sequence: CASRGQGSAARREQYF. The CDR3 DNA reads as TGTGCCAGCAGAGGACAGGGCTCAGCGGCCCGGAGGGAGCAGTACTTC.

This clone turned up a few times. Additional DNA sequences in this sample encode the identical CDR3. Here the CDR3 reads CASSLAVIAGYYNEQFF. In DNA, the CDR3 is TGCGCCAGCAGCTTGGCGGTGATAGCGGGATACTACAATGAGCAGTTCTTC. This rearrangement joins TRBV5-1 to TRBJ2-1; 8 bases are shared with TRBD2. Germline V gene data show CDR1 as SGHRS and CDR2 as YFSETQ. The CDR3 length is 17 residues. With V trimmed by 0 bases and J by 3 bases, 8 bases remained unmatched.

The chain combines TRBV4-2 with TRBJ2-2, with D perhaps TRBD2 (7 bases). The V and J ends lost 0 bases and 7 bases respectively, with 9 bases between them. The CDR3 is 14 residues long. Germline CDR1 is LGHNA and CDR2 is YNFKEQ. CDR3 residues: CASSQEGGDGELFF. The CDR3 DNA reads as TGTGCCAGCAGCCAAGAAGGGGGGGACGGGGAGCTGTTTTTT.

Here the CDR3 DNA reads TGTGCCAGCAGTAGAACAGGGGGCGCGACCGGGGAGCTGTTTTTT. Translated, it gives CASSRTGGATGELFF. The chain couples TRBV2 to TRBJ2-2, with TRBD1 identical over 9 bases. The CDR3 is 15 residues long. V lost 5 bases and J lost 5; bases outside the gene matches: 6. Per germline, CDR1 SNHLY and CDR2 FYNNEI.

This chain links TRBV7-9 with TRBJ2-7, with 10 bases identical to TRBD2. Trimming took 5 bases from V and 4 from J; bases not matched to a gene: 11. The germline V gene encodes CDR1 SEHNR and CDR2 FQNEAQ (reference sequence). The CDR3 sequence is 16 residues long. The CDR3 DNA follows: TGTGCCAGCAGCGCTCTGACAGGACTAGCGGTTTACGAGCAGTACTTC. Translation: CASSALTGLAVYEQYF.

The J gene is TRBJ2-3, the V gene TRBV6-5; no clear D. V shed 4 bases and J shed 9 bases, with 11 bases lying between them. Germline CDR1 reads MNHEY; CDR2 reads SVGAGI. CDR3 length: 12 residues. The CDR3 bases are TGTGCCAGCAGTTCATCAGGAAACACGCAGTATTTT. Its protein product is CASSSSGNTQYF.

This rearrangement joins TRBV11-3 to TRBJ2-1, with a weak D call TRBD1 (6 bases). Trimming left V 3 bases short and J 5 bases short, with 17 bases between. From germline, CDR1 is SGHNT and CDR2 YENEEA. This CDR3 spans 16 amino acids. CDR3 sequence reads: CASSLNSGEIHNEQFF. The DNA of the CDR3 is TGTGCCAGCAGCTTGAATTCAGGGGAGATCCACAATGAGCAGTTCTTC.

The V gene is TRBV6-5, the J gene TRBJ2-7; 9 nucleotides match TRBD1. This CDR3 spans 13 amino acids. The V gene end was trimmed by 6 bases and the J gene end by 7 bases; junction bases not matched to a gene: 7. Germline V gives CDR1 MNHEY, CDR2 SVGAGI. CDR3 nucleotides: TGTGCCAGCAGGGGACAGGGTATAAGTGAGCAGTACTTC. This translates into CASRGQGISEQYF.

The chain has TRBV6-4 and TRBJ2-1, with D perhaps matching TRBD2 (6 bases). This CDR3 is built from 15 residues. Germline assignment: CDR1 MRHNA and CDR2 SNTAGT. V was trimmed by 6 bases and J by 3 bases, leaving 15 bases between them. CDR3: CASSAGPTNYNEQFF. The CDR3 DNA reads as TGTGCCAGCAGCGCGGGACCAACTAACTACAATGAGCAGTTCTTC.

V gene TRBV2 combines with J gene TRBJ1-5, with 9 bases that match TRBD1. V dropped 2 bases and J dropped 6; count of bases not matched to a gene: 5. The germline V gene encodes CDR1 SNHLY and CDR2 FYNNEI. The CDR3 consists of 15 residues. CDR3 region: CASSEWGQGGQPQHF. The CDR3 DNA reads as TGTGCCAGCAGTGAATGGGGACAGGGCGGTCAGCCCCAGCATTTT.

This sequence joins TRBV10-3 and TRBJ2-7, with 8 bases fitting TRBD2. With 6 bases clipped from V and 5 bases from J, the junction kept 9 bases outside the gene matches. This CDR3 has 14 amino acids. Germline CDR1 and CDR2: ENHRY and SYGVKD. The CDR3 region has the DNA TGTGCCATCAGGTGGTCGAGCGGGAGAAACGAGCAGTACTTC. Translation: CAIRWSSGRNEQYF.

V usage is TRBV19 and J usage is TRBJ2-1; 9 bases are a match to TRBD2. Unmatched junction bases numbered 11, after V lost 5 bases and J lost 6 bases. Germline-derived CDR1 and CDR2 are LNHDA and SQIVND (reference sequence). This CDR3 has 16 amino acids. The CDR3 DNA sequence: TGTGCCAGTAGTTCATCGACTAGCGGCTTTGCCAATGAGCAGTTCTTC. This encodes CASSSSTSGFANEQFF.

J is TRBJ1-4 and V is TRBV11-2; 7 positions agree with TRBD1. The V gene's germline CDR1 is SGHAT and CDR2 FQNNGV. V lost 2 bases to trimming and J lost 4 bases; unmatched junction nucleotides: 7. The CDR3 is 16 residues long. The CDR3 bases are TGTGCCAGCAGCTTACGTGTTCAGGGGGTTAATGAAAAACTGTTTTTT. Translation: CASSLRVQGVNEKLFF.

The chain has TRBV11-3 and TRBJ2-1; a possible D gene is TRBD1 (6 bases). With 2 bases removed from V and 8 bases from J, the gap between germline ends came to 10 bases. Germline CDR1 is SGHNT and CDR2 is YENEEA. This CDR3 comprises 13 residues. The CDR3 DNA reads TGTGCCAGCAGCTTATCCAGGGGCGATGAGCAGTTCTTC. The encoded protein is CASSLSRGDEQFF.

J is TRBJ1-1 and V is TRBV18; no clear D. Germline CDR1 KGHSH, CDR2 LQKENI. The V gene lost 3 bases and the J gene lost 6 bases, with 8 bases spanning the gap. The CDR3 covers 12 residues. The CDR3 DNA reads as TGTGCCAGCTCACCGAACAGCCCTGAAGCTTTCTTT. Protein product: CASSPNSPEAFF.

This chain connects TRBV11-2 to TRBJ2-5; no firm D call. The V gene's germline CDR1 is SGHAT and CDR2 FQNNGV. The CDR3 is 15 amino acids. Trimming cost V 3 bases and J 2 bases, with 13 bases left between them. The CDR3 is CASSFSNGGQETQYF. CDR3 nucleotides: TGTGCCAGCAGCTTCTCCAATGGCGGACAAGAGACCCAGTACTTC.

This clone turned up a few times. The chain joins TRBV28 to TRBJ2-3; 8 bases agree with TRBD2. The CDR3 loop spans 14 amino acids. CDR1 and CDR2 from the germline V gene are MDHEN and SYDVKM. The junction had 5 bases not matched to a gene; V was cut back by 5 bases and J by 4 bases. CDR3 region: CASSVAGSPDTQYF. The CDR3 bases are TGTGCCAGCAGTGTAGCGGGAAGCCCAGATACGCAGTATTTT. Together with reference TRBV28 and TRBJ2-3, the CDR3 gives the full variable domain: DVKVTQSSRYLVKRTGEKVFLECVQDMDHENMFWYRQDPGLGLRLIYFSYDVKMKEKGDIPEGYSVSREKKERFSLILESASTNQTSMYLCASSVAGSPDTQYFGPGTRLTVL.

The chain recombines TRBV7-9 with TRBJ1-5, with D uncertain. V lost 5 bases and J 4 bases, leaving 12 bases between the germline ends. CDR1 is SEHNR and CDR2 is FQNEAQ in the germline V gene (reference sequence). This CDR3 spans 14 amino acids. The CDR3 DNA reads as TGTGCCAGCAGCCCAGCGGCAGAGAATCAGCCCCAGCATTTT. Amino acids: CASSPAAENQPQHF.

This clone has a handful of counts. The rearrangement uses TRBV7-2 and TRBJ1-6; 7 nucleotides agree with TRBD1. Germline assignment: CDR1 SGHTA and CDR2 FQGNSA. Trimming removed 8 bases from V and 5 bases from J; junction bases left unmatched: 3. This CDR3 has 13 amino acids. CDR3 coding DNA: TGTGCCAGCCAGGGACAGCATAATTCACCCCTCCACTTT. It translates to CASQGQHNSPLHF.

The V call is TRBV6-5, the J call TRBJ2-3, with 7 bases lining up with TRBD2. Germline V gives CDR1 MNHEY, CDR2 SVGAGI. Trimming removed 10 bases from V and 2 bases from J; junction bases left unmatched: 12. CDR3 length: 15 amino acids. CDR3 nucleotide sequence: TGTGCCACCACAATGCTAGCGGAGACCACAGATACGCAGTATTTT. It translates to CATTMLAETTDTQYF.

As to this clone: Germline and junction disagree at one end, which may indicate a read error. This chain links TRBV28 with TRBJ2-3; possible D gene TRBD1, 5 bases. CDR1 is MDHEN and CDR2 is SYDVKM in the germline V gene. This CDR3 has 13 residues. CDR3 DNA: TGTGCCAGCAGTTTTGGCAGCACAGGTACGCAGTATTTT. Its protein is CASSFGSTGTQYF.

This chain links TRBV9 with TRBJ2-1; D is unresolved. This CDR3 spans 12 amino acids. Germline CDR1 SGDLS, CDR2 YYNGEE. The V and J ends lost 0 bases and 7 bases respectively, with 5 bases between them. The CDR3 DNA reads TGTGCCAGCAGCGTAGTAATGAATGAGCAGTTCTTC. Translated: CASSVVMNEQFF.

This clone has just one count. V usage is TRBV5-1 and J usage is TRBJ1-1; D may be TRBD1 (5 bases). The V gene lost 3 bases and the J gene lost 1 base, with 16 bases spanning the gap. Germline CDR1 and CDR2: SGHRS and YFSETQ. The CDR3 is 16 amino acids. CDR3 coding DNA: TGCGCCAGCAGCTCCCCCGGGGGAACTCCGAACACTGAAGCTTTCTTT. Protein sequence: CASSSPGGTPNTEAFF.

The chain uses TRBV3-1 (or the pseudogene TRBV3-2) and TRBJ2-2; 9 bases map to TRBD2. The CDR3 is 16 residues long. The germline V gene has CDR1 LGHDT and CDR2 YNNKEL (reference sequence). The trim removed 1 base at V and 1 base at J, leaving 1 base unmatched. The CDR3 sequence is CASSQGLAVNTGELFF. CDR3 bases: TGTGCCAGCAGCCAAGGACTAGCGGTGAACACCGGGGAGCTGTTTTTT.

This clone counts as medium-sized. V usage is TRBV11-3 and J usage is TRBJ2-4; the D gene could be TRBD1 or TRBD2 (6 bases each). The CDR3 totals 15 residues. V dropped 5 bases and J dropped 4 bases, with 15 bases sitting between them. Germline V gene sequence: CDR1 SGHNT, CDR2 YENEEA. CDR3 sequence: CASSQGLSGKNIQYF. Here the CDR3 DNA reads TGTGCCAGCAGCCAGGGGCTTAGCGGAAAAAACATTCAGTACTTC.